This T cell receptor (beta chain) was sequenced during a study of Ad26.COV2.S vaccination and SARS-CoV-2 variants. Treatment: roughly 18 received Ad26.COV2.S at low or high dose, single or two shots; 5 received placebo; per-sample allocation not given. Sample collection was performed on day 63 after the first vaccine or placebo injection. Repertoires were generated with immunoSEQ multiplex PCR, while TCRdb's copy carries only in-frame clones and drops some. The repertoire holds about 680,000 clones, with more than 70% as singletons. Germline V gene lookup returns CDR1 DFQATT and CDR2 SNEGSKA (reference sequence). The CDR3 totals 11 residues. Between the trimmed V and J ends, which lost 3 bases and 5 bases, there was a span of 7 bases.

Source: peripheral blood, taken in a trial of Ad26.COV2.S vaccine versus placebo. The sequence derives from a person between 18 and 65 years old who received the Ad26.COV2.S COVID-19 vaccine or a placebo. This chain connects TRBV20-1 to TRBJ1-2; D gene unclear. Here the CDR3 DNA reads TGCAGTGCTAGCCTCCTTTATGGCTACACCTTC. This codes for CSASLLYGYTF.